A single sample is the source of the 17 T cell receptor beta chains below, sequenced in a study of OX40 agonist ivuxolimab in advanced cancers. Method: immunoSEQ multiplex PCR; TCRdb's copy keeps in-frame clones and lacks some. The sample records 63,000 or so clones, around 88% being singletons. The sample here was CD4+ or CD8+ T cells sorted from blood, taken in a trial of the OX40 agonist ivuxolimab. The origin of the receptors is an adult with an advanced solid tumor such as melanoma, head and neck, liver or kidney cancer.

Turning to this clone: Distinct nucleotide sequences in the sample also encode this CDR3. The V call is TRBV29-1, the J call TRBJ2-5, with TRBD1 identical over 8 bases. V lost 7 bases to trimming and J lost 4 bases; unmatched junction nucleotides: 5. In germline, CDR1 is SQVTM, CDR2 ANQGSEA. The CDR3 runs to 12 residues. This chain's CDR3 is CSAETGVETQYF. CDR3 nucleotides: TGCAGCGCCGAGACAGGGGTAGAGACCCAGTACTTC.

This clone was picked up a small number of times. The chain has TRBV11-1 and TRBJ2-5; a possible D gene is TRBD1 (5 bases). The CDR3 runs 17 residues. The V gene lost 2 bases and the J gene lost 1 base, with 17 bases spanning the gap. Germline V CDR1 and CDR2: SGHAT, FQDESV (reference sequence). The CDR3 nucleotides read TGTGCCAGCAGCTTAATTTCCAGGGATGGGATCCAAGAGACCCAGTACTTC. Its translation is CASSLISRDGIQETQYF. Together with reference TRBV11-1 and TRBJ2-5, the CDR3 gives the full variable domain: EAEVAQSPRYKITEKSQAVAFWCDPISGHATLYWYRQILGQGPELLVQFQDESVVDDSQLPKDRFSAERLKGVDSTLKIQPAELGDSAMYLCASSLISRDGIQETQYFGPGTRLLVL.

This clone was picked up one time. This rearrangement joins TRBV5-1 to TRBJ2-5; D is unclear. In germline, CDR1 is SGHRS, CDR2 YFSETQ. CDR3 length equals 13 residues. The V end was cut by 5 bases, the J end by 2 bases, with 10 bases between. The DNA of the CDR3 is TGCGCCAGCAGGATGGGCGGACAAGAGACCCAGTACTTC. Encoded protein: CASRMGGQETQYF. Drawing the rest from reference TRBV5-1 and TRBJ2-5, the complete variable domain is KAGVTQTPRYLIKTRGQQVTLSCSPISGHRSVSWYQQTPGQGLQFLFEYFSETQRNKGNFPGRFSGRQFSNSRSEMNVSTLELGDSALYLCASRMGGQETQYFGPGTRLLVL.

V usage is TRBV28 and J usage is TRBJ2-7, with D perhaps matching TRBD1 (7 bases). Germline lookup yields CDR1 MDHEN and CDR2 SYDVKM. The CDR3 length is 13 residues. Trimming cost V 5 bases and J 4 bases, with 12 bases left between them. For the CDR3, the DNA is TGTGCCAGCAGTCTGACAGGGACTTACGAGCAGTACTTC. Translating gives CASSLTGTYEQYF. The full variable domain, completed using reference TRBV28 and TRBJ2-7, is DVKVTQSSRYLVKRTGEKVFLECVQDMDHENMFWYRQDPGLGLRLIYFSYDVKMKEKGDIPEGYSVSREKKERFSLILESASTNQTSMYLCASSLTGTYEQYFGPGTRLTVT.

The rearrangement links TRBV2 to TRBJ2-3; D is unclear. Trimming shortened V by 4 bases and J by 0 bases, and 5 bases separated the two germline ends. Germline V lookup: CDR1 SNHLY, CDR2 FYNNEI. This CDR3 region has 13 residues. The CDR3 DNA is TGTGCCAGCAGTGGGCCTAGCACAGATACGCAGTATTTT. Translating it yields CASSGPSTDTQYF.

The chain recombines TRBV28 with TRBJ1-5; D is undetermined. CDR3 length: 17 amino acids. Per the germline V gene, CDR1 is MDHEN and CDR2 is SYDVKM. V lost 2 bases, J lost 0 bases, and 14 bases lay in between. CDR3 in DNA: TGTGCCAGCAGTTTAATGATAGTTGAGGTTAGCAATCAGCCCCAGCATTTT. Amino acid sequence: CASSLMIVEVSNQPQHF.

DNA for the CDR3: TGTGCCAGCAGCTCATTTCGGACAGGCCCGAAGAATGAGCAGTTCTTC. The encoded protein is CASSSFRTGPKNEQFF. This rearrangement joins TRBV11-2 to TRBJ2-1; 7 bases match TRBD1. CDR3 size: 16 residues. V lost 4 bases and J lost 7; bases outside the gene matches: 13. Germline values: CDR1 SGHAT, CDR2 FQNNGV.

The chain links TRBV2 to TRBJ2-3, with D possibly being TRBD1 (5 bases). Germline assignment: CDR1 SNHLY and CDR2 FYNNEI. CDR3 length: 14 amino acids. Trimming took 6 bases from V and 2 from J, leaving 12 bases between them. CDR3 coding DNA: TGTGCCAGCAGCCCCCGGACAAACACAGATACGCAGTATTTT. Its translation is CASSPRTNTDTQYF.

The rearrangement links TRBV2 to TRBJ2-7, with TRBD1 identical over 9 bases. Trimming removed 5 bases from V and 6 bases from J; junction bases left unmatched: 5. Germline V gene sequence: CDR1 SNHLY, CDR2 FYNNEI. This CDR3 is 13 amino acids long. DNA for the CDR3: TGTGCCAGCAGTCCGCAGACAGGGGGCGAGCAGTACTTC. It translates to CASSPQTGGEQYF.

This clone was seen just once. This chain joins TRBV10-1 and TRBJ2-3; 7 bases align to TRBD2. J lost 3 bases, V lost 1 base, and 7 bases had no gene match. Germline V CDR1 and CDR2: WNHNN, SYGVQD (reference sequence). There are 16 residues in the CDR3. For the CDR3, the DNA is TGCGCCAGCAGTGAGTATGCGGGAGTAAGGACAGATACGCAGTATTTT. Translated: CASSEYAGVRTDTQYF.

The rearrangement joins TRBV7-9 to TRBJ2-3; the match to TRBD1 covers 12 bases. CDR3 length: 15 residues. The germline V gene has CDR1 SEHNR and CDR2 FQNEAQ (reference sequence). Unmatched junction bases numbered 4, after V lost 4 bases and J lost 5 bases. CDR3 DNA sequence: TGTGCCAGCAGCTCGGGACAGGGGGCGGTAGATACGCAGTATTTT. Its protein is CASSSGQGAVDTQYF. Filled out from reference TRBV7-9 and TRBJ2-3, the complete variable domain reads DTGVSQNPRHKITKRGQNVTFRCDPISEHNRLYWYRQTLGQGPEFLTYFQNEAQLEKSRLLSDRFSAERPKGSFSTLEIQRTEQGDSAMYLCASSSGQGAVDTQYFGPGTRLTVL.

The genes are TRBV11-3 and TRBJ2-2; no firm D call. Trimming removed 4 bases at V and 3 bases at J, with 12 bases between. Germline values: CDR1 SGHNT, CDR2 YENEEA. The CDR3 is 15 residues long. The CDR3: CASSSLTGDTGELFF. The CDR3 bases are TGTGCCAGCAGCTCCCTGACCGGAGACACCGGGGAGCTGTTTTTT.

CDR3 amino acids: CASSPSGTVGETQYF. The CDR3 DNA reads as TGTGCCAGCAGCCCTTCGGGCACGGTGGGGGAGACCCAGTACTTC. The genes are TRBV11-3 and TRBJ2-5; D uncertain. CDR3 length equals 15 residues. The germline V and J ends were trimmed by 5 bases and 5 bases, with 18 bases remaining between them. Germline loops: CDR1 SGHNT, CDR2 YENEEA.

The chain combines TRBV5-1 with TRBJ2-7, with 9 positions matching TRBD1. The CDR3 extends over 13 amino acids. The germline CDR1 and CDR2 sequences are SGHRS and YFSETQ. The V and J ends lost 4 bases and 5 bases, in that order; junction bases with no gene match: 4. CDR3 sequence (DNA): TGCGCCAGCAGCCGCGGGGACAGGGACGAGCAGTACTTC. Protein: CASSRGDRDEQYF.

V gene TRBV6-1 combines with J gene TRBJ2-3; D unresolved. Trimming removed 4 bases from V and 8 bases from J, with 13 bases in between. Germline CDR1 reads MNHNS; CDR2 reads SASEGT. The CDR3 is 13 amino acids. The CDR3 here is CASSANSWGTQYF. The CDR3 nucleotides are TGTGCCAGCAGTGCGAACTCCTGGGGTACGCAGTATTTT.

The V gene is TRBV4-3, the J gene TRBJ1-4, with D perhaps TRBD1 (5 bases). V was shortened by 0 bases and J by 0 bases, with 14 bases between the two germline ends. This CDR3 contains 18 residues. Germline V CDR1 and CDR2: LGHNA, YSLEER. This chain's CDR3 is CASSQDLGGTATNEKLFF. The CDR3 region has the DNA TGCGCCAGCAGCCAAGATCTGGGGGGAACTGCAACTAATGAAAAACTGTTTTTT.

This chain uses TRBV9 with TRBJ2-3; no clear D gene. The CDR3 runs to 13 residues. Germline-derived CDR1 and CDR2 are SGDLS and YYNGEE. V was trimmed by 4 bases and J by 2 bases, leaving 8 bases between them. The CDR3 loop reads CASSPTPTDTQYF. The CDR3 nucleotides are TGTGCCAGCAGCCCCACCCCCACAGATACGCAGTATTTT.